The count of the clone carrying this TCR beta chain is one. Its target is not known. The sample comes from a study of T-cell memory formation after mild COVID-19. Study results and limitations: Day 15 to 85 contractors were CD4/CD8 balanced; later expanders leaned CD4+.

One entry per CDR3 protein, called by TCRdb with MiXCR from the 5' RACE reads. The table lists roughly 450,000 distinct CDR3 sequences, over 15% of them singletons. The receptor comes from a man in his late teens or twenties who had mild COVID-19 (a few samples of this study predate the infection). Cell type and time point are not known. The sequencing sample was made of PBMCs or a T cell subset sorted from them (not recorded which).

CDR3 DNA: TGTGCCAGCGTCCAGGGTAACTATGGCTACACCTTC. Translation: CASVQGNYGYTF. The chain is built from TRBV7-9 and TRBJ1-2; weak D call: TRBD1 (5 bases). The CDR3 length is 12 residues. The germline gives CDR1 SEHNR, CDR2 FQNEAQ (reference sequence). With 8 bases removed from V and 1 base from J, the gap between germline ends came to 8 bases.